The present T cell receptor beta chain was sequenced within a study of T cell changes during pregnancy in multiple sclerosis. CDR3 length equals 14 residues. This table comes from immunoSEQ multiplex PCR, and its TCRdb copy is limited to in-frame clones, with some not included. Of just under 45,000 clones in the sample, more than 90% were seen once. The receptor's source is a female donor with multiple sclerosis, enrolled in a pregnancy study. The chain combines TRBV21-1 with TRBJ1-2; the D call TRBD1 from the table was never checked on the DNA. TRBV21-1 is designated a pseudogene. Sequencing used CD4+ T cells from peripheral blood mononuclear cells, obtained in the first trimester of pregnancy. The CDR3: CASTPTGDSFGYTF. For the CDR3, the DNA is TGTGCCAGCACCCCGACAGGGGACAGTTTCGGCTACACCTTC.